This TCR beta chain comes out of a study of graft-versus-host responses after intestinal transplantation. The overall study: Recipients were all induced with anti-thymocyte globulin, then given tacrolimus and steroids for around three years. Study-level findings and limits: Present in recipient marrow, GvH clones included some that appeared first in ileum or blood. After transplant, early declines in HvG clones were associated with peak levels of circulating GvH clones.

Lamina propria and intraepithelial lymphocytes were released by processing graft tissue. Germline values: CDR1 MGHDK, CDR2 SYGVNS. V shed 4 bases, J shed 2 bases, and the junction held 5 bases outside the gene matches. This CDR3 spans 14 amino acids. TCRdb's copy holds only in-frame clones and misses some; the assay was immunoSEQ multiplex PCR. The repertoire holds over 60,000 clones, with about nine tenths as singletons. As regards this clone: Its antigen is unknown.

Sequencing used ileum tissue, obtained roughly 54 weeks after transplant. The V call is TRBV25-1, the J call TRBJ2-7, with TRBD2 matching 7 bases. The origin of this receptor is a human patient who received an intestinal transplant, so some T cells may come from the graft donor. CDR3 sequence: CASSAAGRAYEQYF. The CDR3 coding sequence is TGTGCCAGCAGTGCTGCGGGGAGGGCCTACGAGCAGTACTTC.